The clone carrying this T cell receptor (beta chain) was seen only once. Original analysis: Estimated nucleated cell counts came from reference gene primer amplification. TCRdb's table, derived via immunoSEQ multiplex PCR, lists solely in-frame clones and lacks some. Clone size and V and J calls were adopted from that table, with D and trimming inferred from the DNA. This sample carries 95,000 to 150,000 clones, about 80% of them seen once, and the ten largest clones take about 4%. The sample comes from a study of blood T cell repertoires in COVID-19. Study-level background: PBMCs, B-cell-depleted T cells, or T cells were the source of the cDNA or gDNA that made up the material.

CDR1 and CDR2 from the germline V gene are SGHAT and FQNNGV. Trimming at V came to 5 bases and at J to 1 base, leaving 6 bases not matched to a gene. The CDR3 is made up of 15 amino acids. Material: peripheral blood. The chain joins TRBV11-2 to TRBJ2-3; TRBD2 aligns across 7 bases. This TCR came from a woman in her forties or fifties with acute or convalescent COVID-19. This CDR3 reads CASSLQRGRTDTQYF. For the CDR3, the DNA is TGTGCCAGCAGCCTCCAGCGGGGACGCACAGATACGCAGTATTTT. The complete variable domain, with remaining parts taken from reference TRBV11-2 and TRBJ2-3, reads EAGVAQSPRYKIIEKRQSVAFWCNPISGHATLYWYQQILGQGPKLLIQFQNNGVVDDSQLPKDRFSAERLKGVDSTLKIQPAKLEDSAVYLCASSLQRGRTDTQYFGPGTRLTVL.